This T cell receptor (beta chain) is from a study of blood T cell repertoires in COVID-19. Study context: In each case, the material was cDNA or gDNA derived from T cells, B-cell-depleted T cells, or PBMCs.

Trimming removed 3 bases from V and 4 bases from J, with 21 bases in between. The CDR3 is 17 amino acids. Authors' analysis steps: Quantification of nucleated cells was approximated via reference gene primer amplification. Method: immunoSEQ multiplex PCR; TCRdb's copy keeps in-frame clones and lacks some. V, J and clone size are taken as reported in that table, and D and trimming were inferred from the DNA itself. The sample lists roughly 130,000 clones, roughly 84% occurring once. Each participant's cohort was designated according to participant-reported clinical history. V is TRBV23-1 and J is TRBJ2-5, with D tentatively TRBD1 (7 bases). TRBV23-1 is identified as an open reading frame with a role that is uncertain. The receptor's source is a woman aged 30 to 39 who had recovered from COVID-19. Sequencing was performed on PBMCs or T cells enriched from blood (not recorded which). CDR3 amino acids: CASSHSGGGSGGETQYF. In nucleotides, the CDR3 is TGCGCCAGCAGTCACTCAGGGGGAGGCTCCGGGGGAGAGACCCAGTACTTC.